This is a list of T cell receptor beta chains from one sample in a study of blood T cell dynamics during melanoma immunotherapy. Sequenced by immunoSEQ multiplex PCR; TCRdb stores in-frame clones only, minus some. The top ten hold about 9.3% of the sample, which has approximately 29,000 clones, 75% to 90% seen once. Source: blood, taken from a patient treated with checkpoint blockade. Every receptor here comes from a human donor with melanoma. Both conserved end residues are part of each CDR3. Fields, in order: CDR3 protein, CDR3 DNA, clone size, D gene, V gene, J gene. A D gene is named only where the DNA matches it firmly. Size values are once, few and many counts, or a class for expanded clones, and some rows have none.

CDR3: CASSFRVGTNTGELFF
DNA: TGTGCCAGCAGTTTTAGGGTAGGGACGAACACCGGGGAGCTGTTTTTT
size: once
D: NA
V: TRBV28
J: TRBJ2-2

CDR3: CASSMPGQGTQYF
DNA: TGTGCCAGCAGCATGCCGGGACAGGGGACCCAGTACTTC
size: NA
D: TRBD1
V: TRBV7-9
J: TRBJ2-5

CDR3: CASSLDLRRNSDTQYF
DNA: TGTGCCAGCAGCTTAGATCTGAGACGAAACTCAGATACGCAGTATTTT
size: once
D: NA
V: TRBV11-3
J: TRBJ2-3

CDR3: CASSFGYEQYF
DNA: TGTGCCAGCAGCTTCGGATACGAGCAGTACTTC
size: few
D: NA
V: TRBV5-6
J: TRBJ2-7

CDR3: CASSLSAPGQGAKNIQYF
DNA: TGTGCCAGCAGTTTATCGGCTCCGGGACAGGGGGCCAAAAACATTCAGTACTTC
size: NA
D: TRBD1
V: TRBV27
J: TRBJ2-4

CDR3: CASSLFSGSGDTIYF
DNA: TGTGCCAGCAGTTTATTTTCTGGGAGTGGAGACACCATATATTTT
size: NA
D: NA
V: TRBV27
J: TRBJ1-3

CDR3: CASSQVGTSSTDTQYF
DNA: TGCGCCAGCAGCCAAGTAGGAACGTCTAGCACAGATACGCAGTATTTT
size: NA
D: NA
V: TRBV4-1
J: TRBJ2-3

CDR3: CASSPTGRYAQYF
DNA: TGTGCCAGCAGCCCGACTGGGAGGTATGCGCAGTACTTC
size: NA
D: NA
V: TRBV5-6
J: TRBJ2-7

CDR3: CASSLRPHGQSPYGYTF
DNA: TGTGCCAGCAGCTTGAGGCCCCATGGACAGTCCCCATATGGCTACACCTTC
size: once
D: NA
V: TRBV5-6
J: TRBJ1-2

CDR3: CASSLQTGPNSPLHF
DNA: TGTGCCAGCAGCTTACAGACAGGGCCAAATTCACCCCTCCACTTT
size: NA
D: TRBD1
V: TRBV7-8
J: TRBJ1-6

CDR3: CASSLKGGGATGELFF
DNA: TGTGCCAGCAGCTTAAAGGGTGGGGGCGCAACCGGGGAGCTGTTTTTT
size: NA
D: NA
V: TRBV7-8
J: TRBJ2-2

CDR3: CASSPPTRANTIYF
DNA: TGTGCCAGCAGTCCTCCAACAAGGGCAAACACCATATATTTT
size: NA
D: NA
V: TRBV28
J: TRBJ1-3

CDR3: CASRGGWSGSSYEQYF
DNA: TGTGCCAGCAGGGGAGGCTGGAGCGGGAGCTCCTACGAGCAGTACTTC
size: NA
D: TRBD2
V: TRBV2
J: TRBJ2-7

CDR3: CASRPDTDQNTEAFF
DNA: TGTGCCAGCAGACCCGATACAGACCAGAACACTGAAGCTTTCTTT
size: NA
D: NA
V: TRBV28
J: TRBJ1-1

CDR3: CASSQGSGTSGNTIYF
DNA: TGTGCCAGCAGCCAAGGATCAGGAACCTCTGGAAACACCATATATTTT
size: once
D: NA
V: TRBV4-2
J: TRBJ1-3

CDR3: CASSGAGRNYGYTF
DNA: TGTGCCAGCAGCGGGGCAGGGAGGAACTATGGCTACACCTTC
size: NA
D: NA
V: TRBV6-5
J: TRBJ1-2

CDR3: CASSIAGTSGGEQFF
DNA: TGTGCCAGTAGTATCGCCGGGACTAGCGGGGGCGAGCAGTTCTTC
size: NA
D: TRBD2
V: TRBV19
J: TRBJ2-1

CDR3: CASSSRQGVRNTQYF
DNA: TGTGCCAGCAGTTCCCGACAGGGTGTACGGAATACGCAGTATTTT
size: NA
D: TRBD1
V: TRBV27
J: TRBJ2-3

CDR3: CASRSGQGAEAFF
DNA: TGTGCCAGCAGGTCAGGACAGGGTGCTGAAGCTTTCTTT
size: NA
D: TRBD1
V: TRBV28
J: TRBJ1-1

CDR3: CASSLVGLNYGYTF
DNA: TGTGCCAGCAGCTTAGTAGGCCTCAACTATGGCTACACCTTC
size: NA
D: NA
V: TRBV7-8
J: TRBJ1-2

CDR3: CSVEVGGQDNEKLFF
DNA: TGCAGCGTTGAAGTGGGTGGACAAGATAATGAAAAACTGTTTTTT
size: NA
D: NA
V: TRBV29-1
J: TRBJ1-4

CDR3: CASRATGTGGAGYTF
DNA: TGTGCCAGCAGAGCTACAGGGACAGGGGGCGCAGGCTACACCTTC
size: NA
D: TRBD1
V: TRBV27
J: TRBJ1-2

CDR3: CASSPQGTGKGNTF
DNA: TGTGCCAGCAGTCCCCAGGGGACAGGGAAAGGAAACACCTTC
size: few
D: TRBD1
V: TRBV27
J: TRBJ1-2

CDR3: CASSRDHETGANTEAFF
DNA: TGTGCCAGCAGCCGGGATCACGAGACAGGGGCGAACACTGAAGCTTTCTTT
size: NA
D: TRBD1
V: TRBV7-9
J: TRBJ1-1

CDR3: CASSKGAGTYNEQFF
DNA: TGTGCCAGCAGTAAAGGAGCGGGAACCTACAATGAGCAGTTCTTC
size: once
D: TRBD2
V: TRBV28
J: TRBJ2-1

CDR3: CASSRRDDEKLFF
DNA: TGTGCCAGTAGTCGCAGGGACGATGAAAAACTGTTTTTT
size: few
D: NA
V: TRBV19
J: TRBJ1-4

CDR3: CASSLTPLLYGTEAFF
DNA: TGTGCCAGCAGCTTGACACCTCTTCTCTACGGCACTGAAGCTTTCTTT
size: NA
D: NA
V: TRBV5-8
J: TRBJ1-1

CDR3: CASSLESGGGPDTQYF
DNA: TGTGCCAGCAGCTTGGAAAGCGGGGGTGGCCCAGATACGCAGTATTTT
size: NA
D: TRBD2
V: TRBV5-6
J: TRBJ2-3

CDR3: CAISEGGYGYTF
DNA: TGTGCCATCAGTGAAGGGGGTTATGGCTACACCTTC
size: few
D: NA
V: TRBV10-3
J: TRBJ1-2

CDR3: CASSYSRLGYGYTF
DNA: TGTGCCAGCAGTTACTCCAGGCTCGGCTATGGCTACACCTTC
size: NA
D: NA
V: TRBV6-5
J: TRBJ1-2

CDR3: CASGWGRREQFF
DNA: TGTGCTAGTGGTTGGGGGCGGCGTGAGCAGTTCTTC
size: NA
D: NA
V: TRBV12-5
J: TRBJ2-1

CDR3: CASPTPTYGYTF
DNA: TGTGCCTCCCCGACCCCCACCTATGGCTACACCTTC
size: once
D: NA
V: TRBV30
J: TRBJ1-2

CDR3: CASSSDRVNTGELFF
DNA: TGTGCCAGCAGCTCGGACAGGGTGAACACCGGGGAGCTGTTTTTT
size: NA
D: TRBD1
V: TRBV7-3
J: TRBJ2-2

CDR3: CASSSGQGDYGYTF
DNA: TGTGCCAGCAGCTCCGGACAGGGAGACTATGGCTACACCTTC
size: NA
D: TRBD1
V: TRBV6-5
J: TRBJ1-2

CDR3: CASSLVRETHEQYF
DNA: TGTGCCAGCAGCTTAGTACGCGAAACACACGAGCAGTACTTC
size: few
D: NA
V: TRBV7-2
J: TRBJ2-7

CDR3: CAISASGQAAGGELFF
DNA: TGTGCCATCAGTGCCTCAGGACAGGCGGCTGGCGGGGAGCTGTTTTTT
size: NA
D: TRBD1
V: TRBV10-3
J: TRBJ2-2

CDR3: CASSYRTAPRAAFF
DNA: TGTGCCAGCAGCTACCGGACAGCCCCGAGGGCAGCTTTCTTT
size: NA
D: NA
V: TRBV9
J: TRBJ1-1

CDR3: CASSPRVAGANNEQFF
DNA: TGCGCCAGCAGCCCCCGGGTAGCGGGGGCCAACAATGAGCAGTTCTTC
size: once
D: TRBD2
V: TRBV4-3
J: TRBJ2-1

CDR3: CASRGPGNQPQHF
DNA: TGTGCCAGCAGGGGTCCGGGCAATCAGCCCCAGCATTTT
size: few
D: NA
V: TRBV25-1
J: TRBJ1-5

CDR3: CASSRPSRGYGYTF
DNA: TGTGCCAGCAGTCGTCCCAGTAGAGGCTATGGCTACACCTTC
size: NA
D: NA
V: TRBV28
J: TRBJ1-2

CDR3: CASSLTTGNSPLHF
DNA: TGTGCCAGCAGCTTAACGACAGGGAATTCACCCCTCCACTTT
size: NA
D: TRBD1
V: TRBV5-8
J: TRBJ1-6

CDR3: CASTGAAGGRDEQFF
DNA: TGTGCCAGCACAGGGGCAGCGGGAGGGCGTGATGAGCAGTTCTTC
size: NA
D: TRBD2
V: TRBV6-5
J: TRBJ2-1

CDR3: CSVEGDIYGYTF
DNA: TGCAGCGTTGAAGGGGATATCTATGGCTACACCTTC
size: NA
D: NA
V: TRBV29-1
J: TRBJ1-2

CDR3: CASSFDRVRANTGELFF
DNA: TGTGCCAGCAGTTTCGACAGGGTGCGGGCTAACACCGGGGAGCTGTTTTTT
size: NA
D: TRBD1
V: TRBV27
J: TRBJ2-2

CDR3: CASAIPRTSLGETQYF
DNA: TGTGCCAGCGCTATACCGAGGACTAGTTTAGGAGAGACCCAGTACTTC
size: NA
D: TRBD2
V: TRBV28
J: TRBJ2-5

CDR3: CASSVLTGYNEQFF
DNA: TGTGCCAGCAGCGTCTTAACAGGCTACAATGAGCAGTTCTTC
size: NA
D: NA
V: TRBV27
J: TRBJ2-1

CDR3: CASSYGTGNTYEQYF
DNA: TGTGCCAGCAGTTACGGGACAGGTAATACCTACGAGCAGTACTTC
size: NA
D: TRBD1
V: TRBV6-5
J: TRBJ2-7

CDR3: CALIEGSGGNTEAFF
DNA: TGTGCCCTGATTGAAGGCTCCGGCGGGAACACTGAAGCTTTCTTT
size: few
D: NA
V: TRBV30
J: TRBJ1-1

CDR3: CASSHRQSYEQYF
DNA: TGTGCCAGCAGCCATAGACAGTCCTACGAGCAGTACTTC
size: few
D: NA
V: TRBV14
J: TRBJ2-7

CDR3: CASSQEPGGTDTQYF
DNA: TGCGCCAGCAGCCAAGAGCCTGGCGGCACAGATACGCAGTATTTT
size: NA
D: NA
V: TRBV4-1
J: TRBJ2-3

CDR3: CASSLVAGGTGELFF
DNA: TGCGCCAGCAGCTTGGTCGCAGGGGGCACCGGGGAGCTGTTTTTT
size: few
D: TRBD1
V: TRBV5-1
J: TRBJ2-2

CDR3: CASSQPTGGSGEQYF
DNA: TGCGCCAGCAGCCAGCCGACAGGGGGATCGGGTGAGCAGTACTTC
size: NA
D: TRBD1
V: TRBV4-1
J: TRBJ2-7

CDR3: CASSQDPAFQETQYF
DNA: TGCGCCAGCAGCCAAGATCCCGCCTTTCAAGAGACCCAGTACTTC
size: NA
D: NA
V: TRBV4-1
J: TRBJ2-5